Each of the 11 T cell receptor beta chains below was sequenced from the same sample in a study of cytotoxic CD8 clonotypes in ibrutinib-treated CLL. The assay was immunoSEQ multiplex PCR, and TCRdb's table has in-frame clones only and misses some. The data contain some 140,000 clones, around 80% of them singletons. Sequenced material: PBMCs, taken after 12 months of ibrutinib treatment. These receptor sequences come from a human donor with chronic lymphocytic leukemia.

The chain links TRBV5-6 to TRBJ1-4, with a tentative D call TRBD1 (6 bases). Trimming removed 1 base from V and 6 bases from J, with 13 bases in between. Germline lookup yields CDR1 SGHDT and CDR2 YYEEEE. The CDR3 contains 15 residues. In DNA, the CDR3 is TGTGCCAGCAGCTTGCTACAGGGACGTGATGAAAAACTGTTTTTT. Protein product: CASSLLQGRDEKLFF.

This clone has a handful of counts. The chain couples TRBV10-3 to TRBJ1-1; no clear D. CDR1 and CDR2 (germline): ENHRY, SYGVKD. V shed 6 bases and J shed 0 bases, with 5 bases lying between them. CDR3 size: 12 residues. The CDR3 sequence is CAIRGLNTEAFF. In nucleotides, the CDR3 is TGTGCCATCAGGGGATTGAACACTGAAGCTTTCTTT.

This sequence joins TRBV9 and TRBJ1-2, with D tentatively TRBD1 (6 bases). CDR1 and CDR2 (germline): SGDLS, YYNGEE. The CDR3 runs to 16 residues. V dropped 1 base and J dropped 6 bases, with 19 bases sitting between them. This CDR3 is CASSVSSRGVSNGYTF. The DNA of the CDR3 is TGTGCCAGCAGCGTATCCTCCAGGGGAGTCTCGAATGGCTACACCTTC.

This CDR3 is CSVQDRDYEQYF. CDR3 DNA: TGCAGCGTTCAGGACAGGGACTACGAGCAGTACTTC. The chain combines TRBV29-1 with TRBJ2-7; 8 nucleotides align to TRBD1. The CDR3 has 12 amino acids. Germline CDR1 and CDR2: SQVTM and ANQGSEA. V was pared by 5 bases and J by 3 bases, with 3 bases of the junction left unmatched.

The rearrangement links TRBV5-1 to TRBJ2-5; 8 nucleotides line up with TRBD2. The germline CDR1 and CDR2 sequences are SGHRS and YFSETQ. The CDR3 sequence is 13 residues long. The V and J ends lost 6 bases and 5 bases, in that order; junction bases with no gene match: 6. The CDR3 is CASNQAGAETQYF. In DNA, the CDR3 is TGCGCCAGCAACCAAGCGGGAGCTGAGACCCAGTACTTC.

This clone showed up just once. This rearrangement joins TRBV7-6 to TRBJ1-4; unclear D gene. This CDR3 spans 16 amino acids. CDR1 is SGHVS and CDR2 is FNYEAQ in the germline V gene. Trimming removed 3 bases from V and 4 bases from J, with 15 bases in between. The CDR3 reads CASSFLFTGGNEKLFF. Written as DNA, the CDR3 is TGTGCCAGCAGCTTTTTGTTCACCGGTGGTAATGAAAAACTGTTTTTT.

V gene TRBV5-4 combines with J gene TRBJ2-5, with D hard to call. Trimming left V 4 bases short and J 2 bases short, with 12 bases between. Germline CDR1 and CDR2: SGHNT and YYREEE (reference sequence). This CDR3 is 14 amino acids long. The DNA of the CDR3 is TGTGCCAGCAGCAATGCAGGTGCTCAAGAGACCCAGTACTTC. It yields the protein CASSNAGAQETQYF.

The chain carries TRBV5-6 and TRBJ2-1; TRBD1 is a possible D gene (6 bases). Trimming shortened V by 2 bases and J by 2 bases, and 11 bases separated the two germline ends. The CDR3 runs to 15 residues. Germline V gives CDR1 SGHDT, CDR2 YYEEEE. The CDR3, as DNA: TGTGCCAGCAGCTTTGACAGGCTTACCTACAATGAGCAGTTCTTC. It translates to CASSFDRLTYNEQFF.

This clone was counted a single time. CDR3 sequence (DNA): TGTGCCAGCAGTATGGCGGTTTTAGAGACCCAGTACTTC. Its protein is CASSMAVLETQYF. This chain links TRBV27 with TRBJ2-5; D is ambiguous. The CDR3 spans 13 residues. The ends were cut back, 5 bases at V and 4 bases at J, with 11 bases in the middle. CDR1 and CDR2 (germline): MNHEY, SMNVEV (reference sequence).

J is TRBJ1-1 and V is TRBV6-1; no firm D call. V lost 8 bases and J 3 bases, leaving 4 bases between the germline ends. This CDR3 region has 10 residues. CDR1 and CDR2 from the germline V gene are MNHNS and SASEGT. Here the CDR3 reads CASSDTEAFF. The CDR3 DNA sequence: TGTGCCAGCTCAGACACTGAAGCTTTCTTT.

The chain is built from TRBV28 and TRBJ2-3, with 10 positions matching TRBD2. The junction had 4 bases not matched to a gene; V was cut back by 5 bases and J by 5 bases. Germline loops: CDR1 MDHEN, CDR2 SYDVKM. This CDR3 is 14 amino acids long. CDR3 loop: CASSPAGGIDTQYF. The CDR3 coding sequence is TGTGCCAGCAGTCCAGCGGGAGGGATAGATACGCAGTATTTT.